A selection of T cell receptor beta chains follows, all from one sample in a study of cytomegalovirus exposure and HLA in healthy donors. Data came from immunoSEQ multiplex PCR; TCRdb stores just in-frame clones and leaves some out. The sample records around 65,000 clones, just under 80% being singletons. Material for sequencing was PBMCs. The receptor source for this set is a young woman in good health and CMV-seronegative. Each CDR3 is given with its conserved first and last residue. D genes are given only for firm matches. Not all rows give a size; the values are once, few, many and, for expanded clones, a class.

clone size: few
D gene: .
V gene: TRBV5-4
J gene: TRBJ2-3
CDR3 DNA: TGTGCCAGCAGCTTCAACTCGGGGGATACGCAGTATTTT
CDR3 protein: CASSFNSGDTQYF

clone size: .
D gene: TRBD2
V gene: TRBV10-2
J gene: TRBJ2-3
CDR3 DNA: TGCGCCAGCAGGGTAGACACTAGCGGAACTAGCACAGATACGCAGTATTTT
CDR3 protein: CASRVDTSGTSTDTQYF

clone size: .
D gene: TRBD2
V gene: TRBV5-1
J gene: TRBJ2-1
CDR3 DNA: TGCGCCAGCAGCTCGGGACTAGCGGGAGGGGGCGAGCAGTTCTTC
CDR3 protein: CASSSGLAGGGEQFF

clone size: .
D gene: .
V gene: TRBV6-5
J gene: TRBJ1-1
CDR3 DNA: TGTGCCAGCAGTTTCGGACAGATGAACACTGAAGCTTTCTTT
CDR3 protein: CASSFGQMNTEAFF

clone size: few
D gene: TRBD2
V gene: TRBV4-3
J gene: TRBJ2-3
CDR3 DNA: TGCGCCAGCAGCCAAGAATTTCGAGCGGGAGGCCACACAGATACGCAGTATTTT
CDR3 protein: CASSQEFRAGGHTDTQYF

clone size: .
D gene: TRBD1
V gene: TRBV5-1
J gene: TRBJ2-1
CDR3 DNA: TGCGCCAGCAGCCCCGGACAGGGTTACTACAATGAGCAGTTCTTC
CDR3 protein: CASSPGQGYYNEQFF

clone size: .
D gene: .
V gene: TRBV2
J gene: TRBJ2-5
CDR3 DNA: TGTGCCAGCCCGGCACAGGGAAGAGTAGAGACCCAGTACTTC
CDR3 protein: CASPAQGRVETQYF

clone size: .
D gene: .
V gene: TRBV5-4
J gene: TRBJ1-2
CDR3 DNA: TGTGCCAGCAGCGGGAGGGACATGAGGGAGGGGAGCTATGGCTACACCTTC
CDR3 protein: CASSGRDMREGSYGYTF

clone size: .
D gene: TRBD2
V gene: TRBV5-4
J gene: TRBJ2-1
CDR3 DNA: TGTGCCAGCAGCTGGGGACTAGGTGGCTATGAGCAGTTCTTC
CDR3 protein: CASSWGLGGYEQFF

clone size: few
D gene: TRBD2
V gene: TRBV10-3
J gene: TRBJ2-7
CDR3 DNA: TGTGCCATCAGAACTACTAGCGGGAGCTCCTACGAGCAGTACTTC
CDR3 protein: CAIRTTSGSSYEQYF

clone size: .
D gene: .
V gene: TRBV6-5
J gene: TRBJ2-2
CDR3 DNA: TGTGCCAGCAGTTACTCGATCGGGGGAAACACCGGGGAGCTGTTTTTT
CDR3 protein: CASSYSIGGNTGELFF

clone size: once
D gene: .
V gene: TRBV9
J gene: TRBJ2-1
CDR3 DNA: TGTGCCAGCAGCGCCCAGCCGGGCTCCTACAATGAGCAGTTCTTC
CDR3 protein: CASSAQPGSYNEQFF

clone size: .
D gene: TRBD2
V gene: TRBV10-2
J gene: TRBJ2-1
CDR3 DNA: TGCGCCAGCAGTGGTCGGACTAGCGGGAACAATGAGCAGTTCTTC
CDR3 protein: CASSGRTSGNNEQFF

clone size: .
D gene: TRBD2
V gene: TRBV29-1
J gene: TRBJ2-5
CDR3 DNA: TGCAGCGCCGGCGGGGGGCTAGCGCGGGAGGAGACCCAGTACTTC
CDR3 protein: CSAGGGLAREETQYF

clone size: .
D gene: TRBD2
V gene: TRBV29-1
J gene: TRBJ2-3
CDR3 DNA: TGCAGCACGCGGGAGGGGGGGCTCACAGATACGCAGTATTTT
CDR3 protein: CSTREGGLTDTQYF

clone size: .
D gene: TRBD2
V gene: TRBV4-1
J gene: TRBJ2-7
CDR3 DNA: TGCGCCAGCAGCCAAGCTGAGGGACTAGGATTGTCCTACGAGCAGTACTTC
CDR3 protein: CASSQAEGLGLSYEQYF

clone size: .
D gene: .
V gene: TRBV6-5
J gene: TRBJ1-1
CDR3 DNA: TGTGCCAGCAGTTACCAGAGACAGGCAAACACTGAAGCTTTCTTT
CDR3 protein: CASSYQRQANTEAFF

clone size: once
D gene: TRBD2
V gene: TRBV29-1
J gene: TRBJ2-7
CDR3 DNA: TGCAGCGTTGAAGTGCGGGGTTTCGGGGGGATGGGCGAGCAGTACTTC
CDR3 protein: CSVEVRGFGGMGEQYF